Listed here are 17 T cell receptor beta chains from one sample, sequenced in a study of CD8 T cells in Susac syndrome (dated by TCRdb to between 2018 and 2021). To prepare the library, the immunoSEQ multiplex PCR assay was applied. RNA was extracted using the RNeasy kit, and roughly 0.45 to 1 microgram was reverse transcribed with random hexamers. TCRdb's own reprocessing of the public reads used fastp at Q25 and MiXCR and kept productive beta chains. Rows merge per CDR3 protein into single entries with the most common DNA and genes. Recorded for this sample are 100,000 to 150,000 distinct CDR3 sequences; about 94% of them occurred a single time. Roughly 0.087% of the sample goes to the ten largest clones. The sequencing sample was made of CD4+ T cells from PBMCs. The receptors shown here come from a human donor in good health.

The V and J genes are TRBV5-1 and TRBJ2-1; 8 nucleotides agree with TRBD2. Trimming removed 4 bases from V and 4 bases from J; junction bases left unmatched: 10. Germline V CDR1 and CDR2: SGHRS, YFSETQ. CDR3 size: 16 residues. CDR3 protein: CASSLYGASGYNEQFF. The CDR3 DNA reads as TGCGCCAGCAGCCTTTACGGCGCTAGCGGGTACAATGAGCAGTTCTTC.

V and J are TRBV11-2 and TRBJ2-1; 7 bases map to TRBD2. Germline values: CDR1 SGHAT, CDR2 FQNNGV. V trimming: 1 base; J trimming: 7 bases; junction bases outside the gene matches: 7. This CDR3 is 15 amino acids long. The CDR3 sequence: CASSLVASGVNEQFF. CDR3 coding DNA: TGTGCCAGCAGCTTAGTGGCTAGCGGCGTGAATGAGCAGTTCTTC. Variable domain in full (rest from reference TRBV11-2 and TRBJ2-1): EAGVAQSPRYKIIEKRQSVAFWCNPISGHATLYWYQQILGQGPKLLIQFQNNGVVDDSQLPKDRFSAERLKGVDSTLKIQPAKLEDSAVYLCASSLVASGVNEQFFGPGTRLTVL.

V is TRBV14 and J is TRBJ1-3; D is ambiguous. Germline V lookup: CDR1 SGHDN, CDR2 FVKESK. Trimming took off 4 bases at V and 0 bases at J, with 7 bases between the two ends. This CDR3 spans 14 amino acids. CDR3 sequence: CASSPRYSGNTIYF. In DNA form, the CDR3 reads TGTGCCAGCAGCCCCAGGTACTCTGGAAACACCATATATTTT.

The rearrangement uses TRBV2 and TRBJ2-2; TRBD2 matches at 7 bases. Unmatched junction bases numbered 4, after V lost 6 bases and J lost 6 bases. Germline V CDR1 and CDR2: SNHLY, FYNNEI. This CDR3 comprises 13 residues. For the CDR3, the DNA is TGTGCCAGCAGGACTAGCAGCCCCGGGGAGCTGTTTTTT. Its protein is CASRTSSPGELFF.

The CDR3: CATSPGRGFTEAFF. The CDR3 nucleotides are TGTGCCACCAGTCCGGGGAGGGGGTTCACTGAAGCTTTCTTT. The rearrangement joins TRBV24-1 to TRBJ1-1; weak D call: TRBD1 (6 bases). Germline-derived CDR1 and CDR2 are KGHDR and SFDVKD. V was trimmed by 6 bases and J by 4 bases, leaving 14 bases between them. The CDR3 contains 14 residues.

The chain combines TRBV18 with TRBJ2-7, with D unresolved. The CDR3 spans 14 residues. Germline V gene lookup returns CDR1 KGHSH and CDR2 LQKENI. The germline V and J ends were trimmed by 3 bases and 0 bases, with 9 bases remaining between them. CDR3 protein: CASSPPVRSYEQYF. In nucleotides, the CDR3 is TGTGCCAGCTCACCGCCCGTCCGCTCCTACGAGCAGTACTTC.

This chain connects TRBV28 to TRBJ1-2; D possibly corresponds to TRBD1 (6 bases). This CDR3 region has 15 residues. Per germline, CDR1 MDHEN and CDR2 SYDVKM. V lost 7 bases and J 4 bases, leaving 19 bases between the germline ends. Here the CDR3 reads CASTSQDSVRYGYTF. The CDR3 DNA is TGTGCCAGCACCTCTCAGGACAGCGTTCGCTATGGCTACACCTTC.

V is TRBV29-1 and J is TRBJ2-5; maybe TRBD1 (6 bases). Trimming cost V 3 bases and J 2 bases, with 7 bases left between them. Germline-derived CDR1 and CDR2 are SQVTM and ANQGSEA. The CDR3 is made up of 12 amino acids. The CDR3 is CSVDRGQETQYF. The CDR3 DNA is TGCAGCGTTGATAGGGGGCAAGAGACCCAGTACTTC.

V gene TRBV13 combines with J gene TRBJ2-7, with 7 positions matching TRBD2. This CDR3 has 15 amino acids. From germline, CDR1 is PRHDT and CDR2 FYEKMQ (reference sequence). V was pared by 2 bases and J by 2 bases, with 6 bases of the junction left unmatched. The CDR3: CASSLQTSNTYEQYF. The CDR3 coding sequence is TGTGCCAGCAGCTTACAGACTAGCAATACCTACGAGCAGTACTTC.

V and J are TRBV18 and TRBJ2-7, with D possibly matching TRBD1 (6 bases). The CDR3 totals 13 residues. Deletions cut 3 bases from V and 4 bases from J, with 10 bases between. Germline values: CDR1 KGHSH, CDR2 LQKENI. The CDR3 DNA reads TGTGCCAGCTCACCTAATACAGGGTACGAGCAGTACTTC. It is translated as CASSPNTGYEQYF.

V gene TRBV24-1 combines with J gene TRBJ2-1; 13 nucleotides agree with TRBD2. The germline V gene encodes CDR1 KGHDR and CDR2 SFDVKD. The V and J ends lost 1 base and 8 bases, in that order; junction bases with no gene match: 1. The CDR3 totals 15 residues. The CDR3 sequence: CATSDFGTSGDEQFF. The CDR3 DNA follows: TGTGCCACCAGTGATTTCGGGACTAGCGGGGATGAGCAGTTCTTC.

V usage is TRBV7-2 and J usage is TRBJ2-1, with a tentative D call TRBD2 (6 bases). This CDR3 contains 14 residues. Germline V gene sequence: CDR1 SGHTA, CDR2 FQGNSA. V was cut by 2 bases and J by 10 bases, with 15 bases left in between. The CDR3 is CASSLKISGLEQFF. The CDR3 DNA is TGTGCCAGCAGCTTAAAAATTAGCGGCTTAGAGCAGTTCTTC.

The chain joins TRBV19 to TRBJ2-1; a possible D gene is TRBD2 (6 bases). This CDR3 region has 16 residues. V lost 4 bases, J lost 9 bases, and 22 bases lay in between. Germline CDR1 is LNHDA and CDR2 is SQIVND (reference sequence). The CDR3 sequence is CASSTGGGRQDGEQFF. The CDR3 DNA reads TGTGCCAGTAGTACCGGGGGAGGCAGGCAGGACGGTGAGCAGTTCTTC.

This chain links TRBV5-1 with TRBJ2-1, with 7 bases identical to TRBD2. The trim removed 2 bases at V and 4 bases at J, leaving 6 bases unmatched. This CDR3 is built from 15 residues. Germline V gives CDR1 SGHRS, CDR2 YFSETQ. The CDR3 nucleotides are TGCGCCAGCAGCTTTACTAGCGATAGGTACAATGAGCAGTTCTTC. Translated, it gives CASSFTSDRYNEQFF.

The gene calls are TRBV7-9 and TRBJ1-3; D may be TRBD1 (6 bases). This CDR3 region has 14 residues. From germline, CDR1 is SEHNR and CDR2 FQNEAQ (reference sequence). The germline V and J ends were trimmed by 1 base and 8 bases, with 12 bases remaining between them. This CDR3 reads CASSLGPGADTIYF. The DNA of the CDR3 is TGTGCCAGCAGCTTAGGGCCAGGGGCCGACACCATATATTTT.

The chain uses TRBV2 and TRBJ2-2, with a tentative D call TRBD1 (6 bases). The ends were cut back, 7 bases at V and 2 bases at J, with 14 bases in the middle. CDR1 and CDR2 (germline): SNHLY, FYNNEI. The CDR3 covers 15 residues. The CDR3 loop reads CASKDRRINTGELFF. The CDR3 region has the DNA TGTGCCAGCAAGGACAGAAGGATTAACACCGGGGAGCTGTTTTTT. Using reference TRBV2 and TRBJ2-2 for the parts outside the CDR3, the full variable domain is EPEVTQTPSHQVTQMGQEVILRCVPISNHLYFYWYRQILGQKVEFLVSFYNNEISEKSEIFDDQFSVERPDGSNFTLKIRSTKLEDSAMYFCASKDRRINTGELFFGEGSRLTVL.

V usage is TRBV6-5 and J usage is TRBJ2-1; maybe TRBD1 (6 bases). The CDR3 covers 15 residues. Germline V gene lookup returns CDR1 MNHEY and CDR2 SVGAGI. The V and J ends lost 2 bases and 4 bases respectively, with 12 bases between them. The CDR3 coding sequence is TGTGCCAGCAGTTACACCGCAGGGGAATACAATGAGCAGTTCTTC. Its translation is CASSYTAGEYNEQFF.